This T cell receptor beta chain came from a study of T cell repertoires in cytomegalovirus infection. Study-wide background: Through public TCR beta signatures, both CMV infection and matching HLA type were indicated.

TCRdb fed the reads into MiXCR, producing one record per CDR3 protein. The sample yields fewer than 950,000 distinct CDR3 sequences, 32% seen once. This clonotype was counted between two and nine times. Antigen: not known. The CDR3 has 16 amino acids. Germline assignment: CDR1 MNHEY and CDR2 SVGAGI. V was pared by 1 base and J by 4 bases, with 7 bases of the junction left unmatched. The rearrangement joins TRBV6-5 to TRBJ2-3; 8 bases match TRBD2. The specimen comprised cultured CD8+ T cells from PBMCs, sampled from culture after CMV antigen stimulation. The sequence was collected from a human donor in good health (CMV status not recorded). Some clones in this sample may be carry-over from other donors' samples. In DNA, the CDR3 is TGTGCCAGCAGTTACTTATTTAGAGCGGGGGCAGATACGCAGTATTTT. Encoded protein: CASSYLFRAGADTQYF.